This T cell receptor beta chain was observed in a study of T cell repertoires in cytomegalovirus infection. Study-wide context: CMV epitopes used comprised recently identified HLA-C-restricted ones and well-studied HLA-B-restricted ones. Matching HLA type, along with CMV infection, was indicated by public TCR beta signatures. Study results and caveats: There were carriers of CMV plus the relevant HLA, and cumulative public TCR beta family frequency identified them. CMV-specific TCR beta clonotypes restricted by HLA-C were the ones dominating the ex vivo response.

This clonotype was seen a handful of times. The antigen is unknown. TCRdb reprocessed the reads via MiXCR and lists one record per CDR3 protein. The sample lists 300,000 to 400,000 distinct CDR3 sequences, just under 30% occurring once. Per the germline V gene, CDR1 is SGHRS and CDR2 is YFSETQ. This CDR3 spans 14 amino acids. Germline trimming cut 4 bases from V and 5 bases from J; bases unmatched to any gene: 6. This receptor was taken from a human donor in good health (CMV status not recorded). Some clones in this sample may be carry-over from other donors' samples. This rearrangement joins TRBV5-1 to TRBJ2-7; TRBD1 matches at 10 bases. Sequences were derived from cultured PBMCs, sampled from culture after CMV antigen stimulation. For the CDR3, the DNA is TGCGCCAGCAGCGAACGGACAGGGGGAGACGAGCAGTACTTC. It codes for CASSERTGGDEQYF.